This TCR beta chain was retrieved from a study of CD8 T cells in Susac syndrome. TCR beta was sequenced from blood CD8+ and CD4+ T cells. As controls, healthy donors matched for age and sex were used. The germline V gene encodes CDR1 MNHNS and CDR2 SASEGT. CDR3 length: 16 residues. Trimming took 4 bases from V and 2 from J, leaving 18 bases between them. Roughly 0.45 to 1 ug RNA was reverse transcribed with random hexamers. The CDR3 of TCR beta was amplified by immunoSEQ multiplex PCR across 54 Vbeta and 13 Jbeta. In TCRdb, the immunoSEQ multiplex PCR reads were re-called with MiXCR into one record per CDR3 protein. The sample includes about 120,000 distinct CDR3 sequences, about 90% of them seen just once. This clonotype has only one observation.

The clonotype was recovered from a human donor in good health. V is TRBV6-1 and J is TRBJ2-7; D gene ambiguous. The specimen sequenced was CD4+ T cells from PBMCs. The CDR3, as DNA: TGTGCCAGCAGTGTCCGTCCAGCCGGGCTCGCCTACGAGCAGTACTTC. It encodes CASSVRPAGLAYEQYF.